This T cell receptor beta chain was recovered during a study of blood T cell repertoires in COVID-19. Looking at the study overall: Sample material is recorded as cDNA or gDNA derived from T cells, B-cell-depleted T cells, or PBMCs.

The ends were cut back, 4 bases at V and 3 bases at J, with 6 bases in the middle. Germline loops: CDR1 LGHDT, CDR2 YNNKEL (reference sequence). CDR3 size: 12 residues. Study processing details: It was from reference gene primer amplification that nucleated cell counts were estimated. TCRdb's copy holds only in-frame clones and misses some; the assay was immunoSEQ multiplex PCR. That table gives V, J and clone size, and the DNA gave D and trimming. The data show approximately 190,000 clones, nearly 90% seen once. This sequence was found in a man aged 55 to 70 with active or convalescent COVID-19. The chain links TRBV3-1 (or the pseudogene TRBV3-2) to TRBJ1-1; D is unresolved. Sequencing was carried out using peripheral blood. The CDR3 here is CASSRDYTEAFF. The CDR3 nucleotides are TGTGCCAGCAGCCGAGACTACACTGAAGCTTTCTTT.